The 19 T cell receptor beta chains presented below share a single source sample, sequenced in a study of human T cells and chemical hapten exposure. The time point denotes: healthy volunteer bleed at 6 weeks. The study extracted total RNA from unfractionated whole blood. TCRdb reprocessed the RACE reads with MiXCR, giving one entry per CDR3 protein. The table shows some 65,000 distinct CDR3 sequences, with under 7.5% occurring only once. The sequenced sample was whole blood. The receptors shown here come from a female donor in good health. Some clones in this sample may be carry-over from other donors' samples.

The rearrangement links TRBV5-1 to TRBJ1-2, with TRBD1 matching 8 bases. Trimming cost V 4 bases and J 1 base; bases outside gene matches: 6. The CDR3 has 15 residues. CDR1 and CDR2 from the germline V gene are SGHRS and YFSETQ. The CDR3 region has the DNA TGCGCCAGCAGCCAGGGGGCAGGGAATAACTATGGCTACACCTTC. Its translation is CASSQGAGNNYGYTF.

This clonotype was counted ten times or more. The chain recombines TRBV6-6 with TRBJ2-7, with D possibly matching TRBD2 (6 bases). Between the trimmed V and J ends, which lost 6 bases and 4 bases, there was a span of 13 bases. CDR3 length equals 13 residues. Per germline, CDR1 MNHNY and CDR2 SVGAGI (reference sequence). The CDR3 loop reads CASSPPEGYEQYF. CDR3 bases: TGTGCCAGCAGCCCCCCGGAGGGGTACGAGCAGTACTTC.

This clonotype was counted between two and nine times. CDR3 amino acids: CASSLAPIEGEAFF. The CDR3 DNA follows: TGTGCCAGCAGTTTAGCGCCCATTGAGGGTGAAGCTTTCTTT. This chain connects TRBV12-3 or TRBV12-4 to TRBJ1-1, with unresolved D. CDR3 length: 14 amino acids. The germline V and J ends were trimmed by 0 bases and 7 bases, with 12 bases remaining between them.

The V gene is TRBV29-1, the J gene TRBJ2-3; 10 nucleotides agree with TRBD1. This CDR3 has 20 residues. Germline V CDR1 and CDR2: SQVTM, ANQGSEA. The J segment lost 4 bases and the V segment lost 0 bases, leaving 19 bases of the junction unmatched. The CDR3 sequence: CSVEDALLNVPGQGSDTQYF. CDR3 coding DNA: TGCAGCGTTGAAGATGCTCTCCTTAATGTCCCGGGACAGGGGTCAGATACGCAGTATTTT.

This clonotype was detected a few times. V is TRBV20-1 and J is TRBJ1-5, with D possibly being TRBD1 (5 bases). Germline CDR1 reads DFQATT; CDR2 reads SNEGSKA (reference sequence). The germline V and J ends were trimmed by 2 bases and 2 bases, with 13 bases remaining between them. The CDR3 is 15 residues long. CDR3 residues: CSARMGGVGNQPQHF. In DNA, the CDR3 is TGCAGTGCTAGAATGGGGGGGGTTGGCAATCAGCCCCAGCATTTT.

There are many counts of this clonotype. The chain employs TRBV3-1 and TRBJ1-5; perhaps TRBD1 as D (5 bases). This CDR3 is 15 amino acids long. The germline V gene has CDR1 LGHDT and CDR2 YNNKEL (reference sequence). V was trimmed by 2 bases and J by 1 base, leaving 9 bases between them. The CDR3 bases are TGTGCCAGCAGCCAACGGGGGACGAGCAATCAGCCCCAGCATTTT. Protein product: CASSQRGTSNQPQHF.

This clonotype was counted only a few times. The V gene is TRBV28, the J gene TRBJ2-4; 9 bases align to TRBD1. This CDR3 comprises 14 residues. V gave up 6 bases and J gave up 9 bases; unmatched junction bases: 9. Germline CDR1 and CDR2: MDHEN and SYDVKM. CDR3 nucleotide sequence: TGTGCCAGCAGCACTAGGGACAGGGCCGTCATTCAGTACTTC. Protein sequence: CASSTRDRAVIQYF.

The chain links TRBV7-3 to TRBJ2-5, with 15 bases identical to TRBD2. CDR1 is SGHTA and CDR2 is FQGTGA in the germline V gene. J was trimmed by 5 bases and V by 3 bases; bases with no gene match: 10. The CDR3 runs to 18 residues. CDR3 nucleotides: TGTGCCAGCAGCTTGGGGACTAGCGGGAGGTCATCGGGGGAGACCCAGTACTTC. Translation: CASSLGTSGRSSGETQYF. The entire variable domain, with the rest obtained from reference TRBV7-3 and TRBJ2-5, is as follows: GAGVSQTPSNKVTEKGKYVELRCDPISGHTALYWYRQSLGQGPEFLIYFQGTGAADDSGLPNDRFFAVRPEGSVSTLKIQRTERGDSAVYLCASSLGTSGRSSGETQYFGPGTRLLVL.

This clonotype was seen ten or more times. The genes are TRBV6-6 and TRBJ2-7, with TRBD2 matching 8 bases. CDR3 length: 15 residues. CDR1 and CDR2 from the germline V gene are MNHNY and SVGAGI (reference sequence). Germline trimming cut 2 bases from V and 4 bases from J; bases unmatched to any gene: 7. CDR3 loop: CASSYTALAGYEQYF. Here the CDR3 DNA reads TGTGCCAGCAGTTACACTGCGCTAGCGGGTTACGAGCAGTACTTC.

This rearrangement joins TRBV20-1 to TRBJ2-2, with a weak D call TRBD1 (6 bases). In germline, CDR1 is DFQATT, CDR2 SNEGSKA (reference sequence). The V gene lost 0 bases and the J gene lost 2 bases, with 7 bases spanning the gap. The CDR3 sequence is 14 residues long. The CDR3 coding sequence is TGCAGTGCTAGAGAGACAGGAAACACCGGGGAGCTGTTTTTT. Amino acid sequence: CSARETGNTGELFF.

The rearrangement joins TRBV24-1 to TRBJ2-1; either TRBD1 or TRBD2 may supply D (5 bases each). The CDR3 has 15 residues. The V gene lost 7 bases and the J gene lost 2 bases, with 14 bases spanning the gap. Germline V gene data show CDR1 as KGHDR and CDR2 as SFDVKD. As DNA, the CDR3 is TGTGCCACCAGCCCGGGTGGGGGTCCCTACAATGAGCAGTTCTTC. Protein sequence: CATSPGGGPYNEQFF.

In its sample, this clonotype was seen many times. The J gene is TRBJ2-7, the V gene TRBV18; D may be TRBD1 (7 bases). Germline V gene lookup returns CDR1 KGHSH and CDR2 LQKENI. This CDR3 is 15 amino acids long. V lost 3 bases and J lost 4, with 16 bases in between. The CDR3 is CASSPDGGGLYEQYF. CDR3 DNA: TGTGCCAGCTCACCCGACGGAGGGGGCCTGTACGAGCAGTACTTC.

The gene calls are TRBV5-4 and TRBJ1-2; no firm D call. The CDR3 has 13 amino acids. V lost 0 bases and J 10 bases, leaving 13 bases between the germline ends. The germline CDR1 and CDR2 sequences are SGHNT and YYREEE (reference sequence). CDR3 DNA sequence: TGTGCCAGCAGCTTGGAAGGCCTCGCCGACTACACCTTC. Its protein is CASSLEGLADYTF.

This clonotype has ten or more counts. V usage is TRBV29-1 and J usage is TRBJ1-2; unclear D gene. The CDR3 is 11 residues long. Germline assignment: CDR1 SQVTM and CDR2 ANQGSEA. V was clipped by 4 bases and J by 8 bases, with 11 bases between them. The CDR3, as DNA: TGCAGCGTTGGCCAGGATGACGGCTACACCTTC. It codes for CSVGQDDGYTF.

CDR3 nucleotide sequence: TGTGCCACCACGAGGGCTAGCGGGAGTACAGATACGCAGTATTTT. Amino acids: CATTRASGSTDTQYF. This chain connects TRBV12-3 or TRBV12-4 to TRBJ2-3; TRBD2 matches 10 bases. The trim removed 10 bases at V and 3 bases at J, leaving 10 bases unmatched. The CDR3 has 15 residues.

This chain connects TRBV6-5 to TRBJ2-3; perhaps TRBD2 as D (5 bases). This CDR3 has 17 amino acids. CDR1 is MNHEY, CDR2 SVGAGI, per germline. Deletions cut 2 bases from V and 0 bases from J, with 15 bases between. The CDR3 DNA follows: TGTGCCAGCAGTTACAGGACTGGGGTCGCTAGCACAGATACGCAGTATTTT. Translating gives CASSYRTGVASTDTQYF.

The J gene is TRBJ2-1, the V gene TRBV28, with D uncertain. Trimming pared 5 bases from V and 4 bases from J, leaving 12 bases between. CDR1 MDHEN and CDR2 SYDVKM come from the germline V gene. CDR3 length: 14 residues. CDR3 in DNA: TGTGCCAGCAGTCGCGTCACGGAGTACAATGAGCAGTTCTTC. Protein sequence: CASSRVTEYNEQFF.

This clonotype appeared many times. The rearrangement links TRBV20-1 to TRBJ1-1, with 7 bases matching TRBD1. Looked up from germline, CDR1 is DFQATT and CDR2 is SNEGSKA (reference sequence). V was pared by 7 bases and J by 5 bases, with 10 bases of the junction left unmatched. This CDR3 is built from 13 residues. The CDR3 bases are TGCAGTGTCCCAGGAGGCAGGGGGACTGAAGCTTTCTTT. Amino acid sequence: CSVPGGRGTEAFF.

In this sample, this clonotype turned up many times. The J gene is TRBJ2-4, the V gene TRBV28, with TRBD1 identical over 9 bases. V trimming: 5 bases; J trimming: 4 bases; junction bases outside the gene matches: 15. This CDR3 is built from 18 residues. CDR1 and CDR2 (germline): MDHEN, SYDVKM. CDR3 coding DNA: TGTGCCAGCAGTCCCCGGACAGGGGTTGGGGGTTGGAAAAACATTCAGTACTTC. It specifies CASSPRTGVGGWKNIQYF.